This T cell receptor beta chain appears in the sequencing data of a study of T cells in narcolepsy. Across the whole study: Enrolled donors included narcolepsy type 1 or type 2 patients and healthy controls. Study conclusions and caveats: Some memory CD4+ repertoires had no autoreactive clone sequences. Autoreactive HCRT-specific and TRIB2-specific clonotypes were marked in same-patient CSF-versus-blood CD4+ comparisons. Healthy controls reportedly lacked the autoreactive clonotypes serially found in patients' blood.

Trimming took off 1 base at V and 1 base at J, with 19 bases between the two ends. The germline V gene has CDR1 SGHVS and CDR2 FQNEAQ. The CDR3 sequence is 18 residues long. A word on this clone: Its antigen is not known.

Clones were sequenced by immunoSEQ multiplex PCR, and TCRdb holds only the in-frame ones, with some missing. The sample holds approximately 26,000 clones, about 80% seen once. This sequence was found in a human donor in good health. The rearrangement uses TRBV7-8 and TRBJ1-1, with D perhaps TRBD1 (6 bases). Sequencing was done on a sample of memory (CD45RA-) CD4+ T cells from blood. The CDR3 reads CASSLVLVGGSTNTEAFF. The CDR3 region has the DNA TGTGCCAGCAGCTTAGTCCTGGTAGGGGGGTCTACGAACACTGAAGCTTTCTTT.